Sequencing of this TCR beta chain was carried out in a study of blood T cell repertoires in COVID-19. Study-wide context: Sample material is recorded as cDNA or gDNA derived from T cells, B-cell-depleted T cells, or PBMCs.

The CDR3 loop spans 15 amino acids. V lost 4 bases to trimming and J lost 5 bases; unmatched junction nucleotides: 7. The germline CDR1 and CDR2 sequences are MNHEY and SVGAGI. Libraries were prepared by immunoSEQ multiplex PCR; TCRdb keeps only in-frame clonotypes and omits some of them. Found here are 170,000 or so clones, more than 70% of them singletons; the top ten hold 5.5% to 7%. The source material was peripheral blood. V and J are TRBV6-5 and TRBJ1-4; 7 nucleotides align to TRBD1. The sequence was obtained from a man aged 45 to 65 with active or convalescent COVID-19. The CDR3 nucleotides read TGTGCCAGCAGTTCATCCGGGACAGTGAATGAAAAACTGTTTTTT. It codes for CASSSSGTVNEKLFF.